This TCR beta chain was captured by sequencing in a study of response to subunit inactivated influenza vaccine. Study conclusions and caveats: That few new T cells are recruited by each seasonal influenza vaccination was the authors' suggestion.

Each CDR3 protein is one row after TCRdb ran MiXCR on the RT-PCR reads. Of more than 400,000 distinct CDR3 sequences listed, approximately 7.3% are singletons. The CDR3 runs to 13 residues. Deletions cut 4 bases from V and 4 bases from J, with 9 bases between. On this clonotype: What it binds is unknown.

The chain uses TRBV12-3 or TRBV12-4 and TRBJ2-3; no definite D call. Sequenced here: PBMCs from blood, sampled about 23 months after vaccination. This clonotype originated in a man aged 45 to 70 who received an inactivated influenza vaccine. The CDR3 DNA follows: TGTGCCAGCAGTTATCACAAGTCAGATACGCAGTATTTT. Translated: CASSYHKSDTQYF.